One and the same sample provided the 25 T cell receptor beta chains below, sequenced in a study of TIL therapy for anti-PD-1-resistant metastatic lung cancer. Sequencing used immunoSEQ v3. Some clones are missing from TCRdb's copy, which holds only in-frame ones; the method was immunoSEQ multiplex PCR. The sample has about 32,000 clones; about 70% are singletons. The time point: pre-treatment sample, taken before nivolumab and TIL therapy. Sample: blood, taken at baseline. The receptors derive from a woman between 30 and 79 years old with non-small cell lung cancer.

CDR3 nucleotides: TGTGCCAGCAGTTTAAGAGGGGGACCGGGACTAGCGGGAGGCCACTACGAGCAGTACTTC. Protein product: CASSLRGGPGLAGGHYEQYF. This chain joins TRBV27 and TRBJ2-7; 15 bases match TRBD2. Germline assignment: CDR1 MNHEY and CDR2 SMNVEV (reference sequence). After removal of 2 bases from V and 3 bases from J, the junction contained 14 bases not matched to a gene. The CDR3 is 20 amino acids.

This clone was found a few times. This chain links TRBV6-6 with TRBJ1-3; perhaps TRBD1 as D (6 bases). CDR1 and CDR2 from the germline V gene are MNHNY and SVGAGI (reference sequence). V was clipped by 6 bases and J by 0 bases, with 12 bases between them. The CDR3 length is 15 residues. The CDR3 reads CASSGQSSSGNTIYF. Written as DNA, the CDR3 is TGTGCCAGCAGCGGACAGAGTTCCTCTGGAAACACCATATATTTT.

The chain combines TRBV18 with TRBJ1-1, with a tentative D call TRBD1 (6 bases). This CDR3 has 16 amino acids. The V and J ends lost 1 base and 2 bases respectively, with 14 bases between them. Germline loops: CDR1 KGHSH, CDR2 LQKENI. The CDR3 sequence: CASSPQGGRVNTEAFF. The CDR3 DNA sequence: TGTGCCAGCTCACCACAGGGGGGCAGGGTCAACACTGAAGCTTTCTTT.

The chain joins TRBV6-1 to TRBJ1-5, with D perhaps TRBD1 (6 bases). The V gene's germline CDR1 is MNHNS and CDR2 SASEGT. This CDR3 spans 13 amino acids. V lost 3 bases and J 5 bases, leaving 8 bases between the germline ends. The CDR3 region has the DNA TGTGCCAGCAGTGAGGACAGTCATCAGCCCCAGCATTTT. Translating it yields CASSEDSHQPQHF.

This clone came up once. The chain has TRBV27 and TRBJ2-1, with D tentatively TRBD2 (8 bases). V was cut by 5 bases and J by 2 bases, with 22 bases left in between. The CDR3 runs to 18 residues. Germline V gives CDR1 MNHEY, CDR2 SMNVEV (reference sequence). CDR3 protein: CASSPRLSGTVPYNEQFF. The CDR3 nucleotides are TGTGCCAGCAGTCCCCGGCTTAGCGGGACAGTCCCCTACAATGAGCAGTTCTTC.

A single count supports this clone. The chain uses TRBV2 and TRBJ2-7; 8 bases match TRBD2. Germline V lookup: CDR1 SNHLY, CDR2 FYNNEI. The CDR3 runs to 16 residues. J was trimmed by 1 base and V by 5 bases; bases with no gene match: 10. In DNA form, the CDR3 reads TGTGCCAGCAGTTCCTCGACTAGCGTCCATTCCTACGAGCAGTACTTC. Translated: CASSSSTSVHSYEQYF.

V gene TRBV6-4 combines with J gene TRBJ1-2; possibly TRBD1 for D (5 bases). The length of the CDR3 is 12 residues. Germline V gives CDR1 MRHNA, CDR2 SNTAGT. Deletions cut 0 bases from V and 7 bases from J, with 6 bases between. This CDR3 is CASSDSGAGYTF. The DNA of the CDR3 is TGTGCCAGCAGTGACTCTGGGGCTGGCTACACCTTC.

This chain uses TRBV2 with TRBJ1-4; D remains ambiguous. The CDR3 consists of 13 residues. The V and J ends lost 2 bases and 8 bases respectively, with 9 bases between them. Germline CDR1 is SNHLY and CDR2 is FYNNEI. This CDR3 reads CASSERWREKLFF. The CDR3 coding sequence is TGTGCCAGCAGTGAAAGGTGGAGGGAAAAACTGTTTTTT.

The chain is built from TRBV2 and TRBJ1-5; D gene ambiguous. Trimming removed 5 bases at V and 9 bases at J, with 11 bases between. Looked up from germline, CDR1 is SNHLY and CDR2 is FYNNEI. This CDR3 has 12 residues. The chain's CDR3 is CASSPDVWPQHF. The CDR3 DNA reads as TGTGCCAGCAGTCCTGATGTCTGGCCCCAGCATTTT.

This clone was observed a handful of times. J is TRBJ1-1 and V is TRBV2, with TRBD1 identical over 9 bases. J was trimmed by 1 base and V by 4 bases; bases with no gene match: 7. Looked up from germline, CDR1 is SNHLY and CDR2 is FYNNEI. The CDR3 loop spans 16 amino acids. CDR3 amino acids: CASSGGTGTPNTEAFF. DNA for the CDR3: TGTGCCAGCAGTGGGGGGACAGGGACACCGAACACTGAAGCTTTCTTT. Full variable domain (missing parts from reference TRBV2 and TRBJ1-1): EPEVTQTPSHQVTQMGQEVILRCVPISNHLYFYWYRQILGQKVEFLVSFYNNEISEKSEIFDDQFSVERPDGSNFTLKIRSTKLEDSAMYFCASSGGTGTPNTEAFFGQGTRLTVV.

This clone was observed a handful of times. CDR3 loop: CASSLETGRNYGYTF. The CDR3 bases are TGTGCCAGCAGCTTGGAGACAGGCCGAAACTATGGCTACACCTTC. The J gene is TRBJ1-2, the V gene TRBV5-6; tentative D call: TRBD1 (6 bases). This CDR3 region has 15 residues. Germline-derived CDR1 and CDR2 are SGHDT and YYEEEE. V gave up 0 bases and J gave up 2 bases, with 11 bases separating them.

The chain is built from TRBV5-6 and TRBJ2-7, with 8 bases aligning to TRBD2. CDR1 and CDR2 from the germline V gene are SGHDT and YYEEEE. This CDR3 contains 14 residues. The trim removed 3 bases at V and 9 bases at J, leaving 11 bases unmatched. The CDR3 loop is CASSSGGGNLGQYF. Written as DNA, the CDR3 is TGTGCCAGCAGCTCGGGCGGGGGGAACTTAGGGCAGTACTTC. Supplemented by reference TRBV5-6 and TRBJ2-7, the full variable domain reads DAGVTQSPTHLIKTRGQQVTLRCSPKSGHDTVSWYQQALGQGPQFIFQYYEEEERQRGNFPDRFSGHQFPNYSSELNVNALLLGDSALYLCASSSGGGNLGQYFGPGTRLTVT.

The gene calls are TRBV14 and TRBJ2-2, with D maybe TRBD1 (6 bases). V lost 9 bases, J lost 7 bases, and 21 bases lay in between. This CDR3 is built from 15 residues. CDR1 SGHDN and CDR2 FVKESK come from the germline V gene. The CDR3 sequence is CASSTGFLQIGELFF. The CDR3 coding sequence is TGTGCCAGTAGCACAGGGTTTTTACAGATCGGGGAGCTGTTTTTT.

This chain joins TRBV7-9 and TRBJ2-3, with D perhaps assigned TRBD1 or TRBD2 (6 bases each). The ends were cut back, 1 base at V and 5 bases at J, with 13 bases in the middle. This CDR3 spans 15 amino acids. Per germline, CDR1 SEHNR and CDR2 FQNEAQ (reference sequence). The CDR3 region is CASSLGMGGRDTQYF. CDR3 in DNA: TGTGCCAGCAGCTTAGGAATGGGGGGCCGAGATACGCAGTATTTT.

This chain links TRBV19 with TRBJ1-1, with D hard to call. V was clipped by 3 bases and J by 2 bases, with 7 bases between them. From germline, CDR1 is LNHDA and CDR2 SQIVND (reference sequence). The CDR3 totals 13 residues. CDR3 DNA: TGTGCCAGTAGTATTAACGGCAACACTGAAGCTTTCTTT. Its protein product is CASSINGNTEAFF. Filled out from reference TRBV19 and TRBJ1-1, the complete variable domain reads DGGITQSPKYLFRKEGQNVTLSCEQNLNHDAMYWYRQDPGQGLRLIYYSQIVNDFQKGDIAEGYSVSREKKESFPLTVTSAQKNPTAFYLCASSINGNTEAFFGQGTRLTVV.

This rearrangement joins TRBV21-1 to TRBJ2-7. TRBV21-1 is described as a pseudogene. The CDR3 totals 13 residues. Here the CDR3 reads CASKGDSSYEQYF. CDR3 in DNA: TGTGCCAGCAAGGGAGACAGCTCCTACGAGCAGTACTTC.

This clone has a handful of counts. The chain recombines TRBV6-1 with TRBJ2-7; 9 bases map to TRBD2. V lost 3 bases and J lost 5; bases outside the gene matches: 8. Germline V gene lookup returns CDR1 MNHNS and CDR2 SASEGT. The CDR3 totals 15 residues. As DNA, the CDR3 is TGTGCCAGCAGTGAGGCGGGAGGGCCTGTGGACGAGCAGTACTTC. Encoded protein: CASSEAGGPVDEQYF.

This clone has just a few counts. This rearrangement joins TRBV5-1 to TRBJ2-2, with D hard to call. V lost 1 base, J lost 7 bases, and 5 bases lay in between. The V gene's germline CDR1 is SGHRS and CDR2 YFSETQ. CDR3 size: 12 residues. CDR3 nucleotide sequence: TGCGCCAGCAGCTTGTATGGCGGGGAGCTGTTTTTT. This sequence encodes CASSLYGGELFF.

The V call is TRBV28, the J call TRBJ1-2; D unresolved. The V gene's germline CDR1 is MDHEN and CDR2 SYDVKM. The CDR3 is 11 residues long. V was pared by 8 bases and J by 4 bases, with 8 bases between. CDR3 sequence: CASSYLYGYTF. The DNA of the CDR3 is TGTGCCAGCTCATACCTCTATGGCTACACCTTC.

The CDR3 nucleotides are TGCAGCGTTGCAACCGGGATAACTAGCACAGATACGCAGTATTTT. This sequence encodes CSVATGITSTDTQYF. J is TRBJ2-3 and V is TRBV29-1; perhaps TRBD2 as D (5 bases). In germline, CDR1 is SQVTM, CDR2 ANQGSEA. The CDR3 consists of 15 residues. V was shortened by 4 bases and J by 0 bases, with 14 bases between the two germline ends.

This clone was detected once. The V and J genes are TRBV19 and TRBJ1-5; maybe TRBD1 (5 bases). Trimming took off 3 bases at V and 3 bases at J, with 9 bases between the two ends. Per germline, CDR1 LNHDA and CDR2 SQIVND (reference sequence). The CDR3 is 14 amino acids. The CDR3 region is CASSMGGHNQPQHF. CDR3 coding DNA: TGTGCCAGTAGTATGGGCGGACACAATCAGCCCCAGCATTTT.

J is TRBJ2-5 and V is TRBV5-5; D could derive from TRBD1 or TRBD2 (5 bases each). Germline CDR1 reads SGHKS; CDR2 reads YYEKEE (reference sequence). This CDR3 is 17 amino acids long. V gave up 1 base and J gave up 1 base, with 17 bases separating them. CDR3 protein: CASSLIAPGRPQETQYF. In DNA form, the CDR3 reads TGTGCCAGCAGCTTGATCGCACCGGGACGCCCCCAAGAGACCCAGTACTTC. The full variable domain, rest sourced from reference TRBV5-5 and TRBJ2-5, is DAGVTQSPTHLIKTRGQQVTLRCSPISGHKSVSWYQQVLGQGPQFIFQYYEKEERGRGNFPDRFSARQFPNYSSELNVNALLLGDSALYLCASSLIAPGRPQETQYFGPGTRLLVL.

The chain links TRBV6-1 to TRBJ1-1; D unclear. V lost 2 bases and J lost 5, with 9 bases in between. The CDR3 consists of 13 residues. Germline loops: CDR1 MNHNS, CDR2 SASEGT. CDR3 loop: CASSEQGRTEAFF. The CDR3 DNA sequence: TGTGCCAGCAGTGAACAAGGGCGAACTGAAGCTTTCTTT.

V is TRBV11-2 and J is TRBJ2-2; 10 bases are shared with TRBD2. The CDR3 is made up of 18 amino acids. Germline V gene lookup returns CDR1 SGHAT and CDR2 FQNNGV. V dropped 5 bases and J dropped 0; count of bases not matched to a gene: 9. The CDR3 sequence: CASSPISLAGSNTGELFF. CDR3 DNA: TGTGCCAGCAGCCCCATCTCACTAGCGGGATCGAACACCGGGGAGCTGTTTTTT.

The CDR3 DNA follows: TGTGCCAGCAGTTTCGGCAGGGGGCGGTCAAATGAGCAGTTCTTC. Protein product: CASSFGRGRSNEQFF. The V gene is TRBV27, the J gene TRBJ2-1, with 8 bases fitting TRBD1. This CDR3 spans 15 amino acids. The germline CDR1 and CDR2 sequences are MNHEY and SMNVEV (reference sequence). The trim removed 3 bases at V and 7 bases at J, leaving 8 bases unmatched.